This note documents a single TCR beta chain sequence. The template for TCR beta VDJ and CDR3 sequence profiling was genomic DNA. TCRdb fed the reads into MiXCR, producing one record per CDR3 protein. The data show some 290,000 distinct CDR3 sequences, about 56% seen once. The sample comes from a study of CD8+CD57+ T cells in acquired aplastic anemia. The germline V gene has CDR1 DFQATT and CDR2 SNEGSKA (reference sequence). The V end was cut by 6 bases, the J end by 7 bases, with 28 bases between. The CDR3 has 17 amino acids. The sequence was obtained from a human donor with severe aplastic anemia or a healthy control (not recorded which). J is TRBJ2-1 and V is TRBV20-1, with D possibly matching TRBD1 (6 bases). Sequencing was done on a sample of sorted CD4+, CD8+, or CD8+CD57+ T cells (not recorded which) from PBMCs. In DNA, the CDR3 is TGCAGTGCCAGCAGGGGACGCGTGTGGGGGCGAGGGAATGAGCAGTTCTTC. This codes for CSASRGRVWGRGNEQFF.